Below are 11 T cell receptor beta chains sequenced from a single sample in a study of technical replicates of blood from several donors. TCRdb's copy holds only in-frame clones and misses some; the assay was immunoSEQ multiplex PCR. The table shows roughly 60,000 clones, with 80% to 95% occurring only once. The sample was PBMCs. Receptor source: a human donor in good health. Some clones in this sample may be carry-over from other donors' samples.

The chain employs TRBV6-5 and TRBJ1-2; TRBD1 agrees at 7 bases. There are 14 residues in the CDR3. V lost 5 bases to trimming and J lost 2 bases; unmatched junction nucleotides: 5. Germline-derived CDR1 and CDR2 are MNHEY and SVGAGI. The CDR3 here is CASSRDRENYGYTF. The DNA of the CDR3 is TGTGCCAGCAGTCGAGACAGGGAGAACTATGGCTACACCTTC.

The rearrangement links TRBV25-1 to TRBJ1-4; tentative D call: TRBD1 (6 bases). With 1 base removed from V and 10 bases from J, the gap between germline ends came to 13 bases. This CDR3 has 14 amino acids. The V gene's germline CDR1 is MGHDK and CDR2 SYGVNS. The CDR3 loop reads CASSEWGTKAKLFF. CDR3 coding DNA: TGTGCCAGCAGTGAATGGGGGACAAAGGCAAAACTGTTTTTT.

V and J are TRBV18 and TRBJ2-3; the D gene is possibly TRBD2 (5 bases). CDR3 length: 16 residues. The germline gives CDR1 KGHSH, CDR2 LQKENI. V was trimmed by 1 base and J by 0 bases, leaving 11 bases between them. CDR3 sequence reads: CASSPRGELSTDTQYF. DNA for the CDR3: TGTGCCAGCTCACCACGGGGAGAGTTGAGCACAGATACGCAGTATTTT.

The genes are TRBV6-5 and TRBJ1-2; 7 nucleotides agree with TRBD1. V was pared by 6 bases and J by 1 base, with 2 bases of the junction left unmatched. Germline V lookup: CDR1 MNHEY, CDR2 SVGAGI. The CDR3 runs 13 residues. In DNA, the CDR3 is TGTGCCAGCAGGCGACAGGGTAACTATGGCTACACCTTC. It codes for CASRRQGNYGYTF.

This chain connects TRBV13 to TRBJ2-7; possibly TRBD1 for D (5 bases). V lost 7 bases to trimming and J lost 3 bases, with 22 bases between them. The V gene's germline CDR1 is PRHDT and CDR2 FYEKMQ (reference sequence). This CDR3 has 16 amino acids. In nucleotides, the CDR3 is TGTGCCAGCAACCAATGGTTGGGGCAGAAAGTCTACGAGCAGTACTTC. It translates to CASNQWLGQKVYEQYF.

The chain employs TRBV4-3 and TRBJ2-7; 9 nucleotides match TRBD1. The CDR3 contains 14 residues. CDR1 and CDR2 (germline): LGHNA, YSLEER. J was trimmed by 4 bases and V by 5 bases; bases with no gene match: 6. CDR3 residues: CASSTGTGSYEQYF. CDR3 sequence (DNA): TGCGCCAGCAGCACCGGGACAGGGAGTTACGAGCAGTACTTC.

The chain recombines TRBV7-2 with TRBJ2-7, with D perhaps matching TRBD2 (6 bases). Trimming shortened V by 5 bases and J by 3 bases, and 17 bases separated the two germline ends. CDR3 length: 15 amino acids. Germline assignment: CDR1 SGHTA and CDR2 FQGNSA. This chain's CDR3 is CASSPVGGEIYEQYF. The CDR3 bases are TGTGCCAGCAGCCCCGTGGGCGGGGAAATCTACGAGCAGTACTTC.

This chain uses TRBV5-1 with TRBJ2-3; D might be TRBD1 (6 bases). From germline, CDR1 is SGHRS and CDR2 YFSETQ. V was clipped by 0 bases and J by 0 bases, with 17 bases between them. The CDR3 length is 18 residues. The CDR3 nucleotides are TGCGCCAGCAGCTTGGGACAGAGCAGGGGCGGGAGCACAGATACGCAGTATTTT. This codes for CASSLGQSRGGSTDTQYF.

Here the CDR3 DNA reads TGTGCCAGCAGCGGCTGGACAGGGGGTCCCAACACCATATATTTT. Amino acids: CASSGWTGGPNTIYF. This rearrangement joins TRBV11-2 to TRBJ1-3; 10 bases line up with TRBD1. V gave up 5 bases and J gave up 7 bases; unmatched junction bases: 8. CDR1 is SGHAT and CDR2 is FQNNGV in the germline V gene. The length of the CDR3 is 15 residues. The variable domain in full, with the rest retrieved from reference TRBV11-2 and TRBJ1-3, is EAGVAQSPRYKIIEKRQSVAFWCNPISGHATLYWYQQILGQGPKLLIQFQNNGVVDDSQLPKDRFSAERLKGVDSTLKIQPAKLEDSAVYLCASSGWTGGPNTIYFGEGSWLTVV.

V usage is TRBV5-4 and J usage is TRBJ2-3, with TRBD2 as a possible D gene (6 bases). The CDR3 spans 14 residues. The germline V gene encodes CDR1 SGHNT and CDR2 YYREEE (reference sequence). V was shortened by 4 bases and J by 1 base, with 10 bases between the two germline ends. The CDR3 is CASSPGGGTDTQYF. The DNA for the CDR3 is TGTGCCAGCAGCCCGGGCGGGGGCACAGATACGCAGTATTTT.

V gene TRBV9 combines with J gene TRBJ1-2; D not resolved. Trimming left V 0 bases short and J 3 bases short, with 9 bases between. CDR1 and CDR2 from the germline V gene are SGDLS and YYNGEE. This CDR3 spans 14 amino acids. The CDR3, as DNA: TGTGCCAGCAGCGTAGATGAGGGATACTATGGCTACACCTTC. This sequence encodes CASSVDEGYYGYTF.